This TCR beta chain is drawn from a study of cytomegalovirus exposure and HLA in healthy donors. Study-level points and caveats: CMV serostatus was the only recorded immune exposure for donors. Later work found that TCR association rates differed between HLA loci; DRB1 had the most and HLA-C the fewest.

This clone was observed a few times. Its antigen is not known. CDR1 is SGHRS and CDR2 is YFSETQ in the germline V gene. Trimming took off 0 bases at V and 2 bases at J, with 20 bases between the two ends. The CDR3 loop spans 18 amino acids. The PCR contained 60 Vbeta and 13 Jbeta primers. The data were produced by immunoSEQ multiplex PCR, yet TCRdb's version contains in-frame clones alone and is incomplete. Among roughly 100,000 clones, approximately 77% were seen once, and the ten largest hold around 4.5%. The sequence was collected from a middle-aged woman in good health and CMV-seronegative. The sequencing input was PBMCs. The V gene is TRBV5-1, the J gene TRBJ1-2; D is possibly TRBD1 (6 bases). CDR3 in amino acids: CASSLGTVPHGPNYGYTF. The CDR3 DNA sequence: TGCGCCAGCAGCTTGGGGACAGTACCGCATGGTCCGAACTATGGCTACACCTTC.